This T cell receptor (beta chain) was retrieved from a study of cytomegalovirus exposure and HLA in healthy donors. Whole-study findings and limits: In most subjects, TCR beta sequences reportedly gave accurate predictions of HLA-A and HLA-B alleles. The classifier reportedly diagnosed cytomegalovirus status with high specificity and sensitivity.

PCR employed 60 Vbeta and 13 Jbeta primers. TCRdb's table, derived via immunoSEQ multiplex PCR, lists solely in-frame clones and lacks some. Among about 76,000 clones listed, around four fifths were seen once. V shed 5 bases and J 1 base; nucleotides not matched to a gene: 3. Germline lookup yields CDR1 SEHNR and CDR2 FQNEAQ (reference sequence). This CDR3 is 15 amino acids long. Notes on this clone: Its antigen is not known.

The chain combines TRBV7-9 with TRBJ1-2, with 11 nucleotides matching TRBD1. The sample comprised PBMCs. This receptor was identified in a middle-aged woman in good health and CMV-seropositive. The CDR3 region has the DNA TGTGCCAGCAGCCCTGGGACAGGGGGTAACTATGGCTACACCTTC. Translated: CASSPGTGGNYGYTF. Using reference TRBV7-9 and TRBJ1-2 for the parts outside the CDR3, the full variable domain is DTGVSQNPRHKITKRGQNVTFRCDPISEHNRLYWYRQTLGQGPEFLTYFQNEAQLEKSRLLSDRFSAERPKGSFSTLEIQRTEQGDSAMYLCASSPGTGGNYGYTFGSGTRLTVV.